These T cell receptor beta chains were read from a single sample in a study of glioma-infiltrating T cells after dendritic cell vaccination. Using immunoSEQ multiplex PCR, the repertoire was profiled, and TCRdb retains in-frame clones only, with some absent. The table lists just over 95,000 clones, 79% of them singletons. The sample here was blood, taken before dendritic cell vaccination. The source is a human donor with glioblastoma. The CDR3 runs from the conserved cysteine through the conserved F or W. The order of the fields is J gene, clone size, D gene, CDR3 length, V gene, CDR3 protein, CDR3 DNA. D genes are given only for firm matches. Size is omitted from some rows. Given values are once, few, many or a class for expanded clones.

TRBJ1-5,NA,NA,14,TRBV19,CASNITRDNQPQHF,TGTGCCAGTAATATCACACGGGACAATCAGCCCCAGCATTTT
TRBJ1-4,NA,NA,15,TRBV11-2,CASAHENRLNEKLFF,TGTGCCAGCGCCCATGAAAACAGGCTCAATGAAAAACTGTTTTTT
TRBJ2-7,NA,TRBD2,15,TRBV5-6,CASSLELAGGDEQYF,TGTGCCAGCAGCTTGGAGCTAGCGGGAGGAGACGAGCAGTACTTC
TRBJ1-1,NA,NA,14,TRBV15,CATQDQGRNTEAFF,TGTGCCACTCAAGATCAGGGGAGGAACACTGAAGCTTTCTTT
TRBJ2-7,NA,TRBD1,13,TRBV2,CASSGQGPYEQYF,TGTGCCAGCAGTGGACAGGGTCCCTACGAGCAGTACTTC
TRBJ1-3,NA,NA,18,TRBV9,CASSVVGTSATSGNTIYF,TGTGCCAGCAGCGTAGTTGGGACTAGTGCTACCTCTGGAAACACCATATATTTT
TRBJ2-3,NA,NA,15,TRBV5-1,CASSLIAVSTDTQYF,TGCGCCAGCAGCTTGATAGCGGTTAGCACAGATACGCAGTATTTT
TRBJ2-2,NA,TRBD1,15,TRBV6-5,CASSYALTGGRELFF,TGTGCCAGCAGTTACGCCTTGACAGGGGGCCGGGAGCTGTTTTTT
TRBJ2-6,NA,NA,18,TRBV4-1,CASSQTETGHSGANVLTF,TGCGCCAGCAGCCAGACCGAAACAGGGCACTCTGGGGCCAACGTCCTGACTTTC
TRBJ1-1,few,NA,16,TRBV5-1,CASSEGVEQVSTEAFF,TGCGCCAGCAGTGAGGGGGTCGAACAAGTGTCCACTGAAGCTTTCTTT
TRBJ1-1,NA,TRBD1,16,TRBV5-1,CASSLGGGQGYTEAFF,TGCGCCAGCAGCTTGGGAGGGGGACAGGGTTACACTGAAGCTTTCTTT
TRBJ2-3,NA,TRBD2,16,TRBV5-1,CASSLGTSPSTDTQYF,TGCGCCAGCAGCCTGGGGACTAGCCCCAGCACAGATACGCAGTATTTT
TRBJ1-1,NA,NA,13,TRBV27,CASLGARNTEAFF,TGTGCCAGCCTAGGGGCCCGGAACACTGAAGCTTTCTTT
TRBJ1-4,NA,NA,15,TRBV6-1,CASSQFRQINEKLFF,TGTGCCAGCAGCCAATTCCGACAGATTAATGAAAAACTGTTTTTT
TRBJ2-7,NA,TRBD2,15,TRBV6-6,CADQPKREPGYEQYF,TGTGCCGACCAACCAAAGCGGGAGCCAGGCTACGAGCAGTACTTC
TRBJ1-2,many,TRBD1,13,TRBV19,CASIRDRGDGYTF,TGTGCCAGTATCCGAGACAGGGGGGATGGCTACACCTTC
TRBJ1-3,NA,NA,12,TRBV30,CAWSDLRGTIYF,TGTGCCTGGAGCGACTTAAGGGGGACCATATATTTT
TRBJ2-2,NA,NA,16,TRBV7-9,CASSPPGLLDTGELFF,TGTGCCAGCAGCCCACCGGGACTTCTCGACACCGGGGAGCTGTTTTTT
TRBJ2-7,once,NA,13,TRBV18,CASSPGRYLGQYF,TGTGCCAGCTCACCGGGTAGATACCTAGGGCAGTACTTC
TRBJ2-5,few,NA,14,TRBV7-6,CASSFSGRAETQYF,TGTGCCAGCAGCTTCTCGGGCAGGGCAGAGACCCAGTACTTC
TRBJ1-5,NA,NA,17,TRBV27,CASSSSTPMISNQPQHF,TGTGCCAGCAGTTCCTCGACACCAATGATTAGCAATCAGCCCCAGCATTTT
TRBJ2-6,once,TRBD1,18,TRBV28,CASSFAYNRGSGANVLTF,TGTGCCAGCAGTTTTGCCTACAACAGGGGCTCTGGGGCCAACGTCCTGACTTTC
TRBJ2-7,few,TRBD1,14,TRBV18,CASSRRDREYEQYF,TGTGCCAGCTCGCGCCGGGACAGGGAATACGAGCAGTACTTC
TRBJ2-7,NA,NA,15,TRBV2,CASSAPSRGAYEQYF,TGTGCCAGCAGTGCCCCTTCTCGGGGAGCCTACGAGCAGTACTTC
TRBJ2-7,NA,TRBD1,13,TRBV6-5,CASRQGGYGEQYF,TGTGCCAGCCGACAGGGGGGTTATGGGGAGCAGTACTTC
TRBJ2-3,NA,TRBD2,15,TRBV7-3,CASSLLAGSTDTQYF,TGTGCCAGCAGCCTACTAGCGGGGAGCACAGATACGCAGTATTTT
TRBJ2-7,NA,NA,12,TRBV16,CASSQSSYEQYF,TGTGCCAGCAGCCAGAGCTCCTACGAGCAGTACTTC
TRBJ1-5,NA,NA,14,TRBV18,CASSPDRNNQPQHF,TGTGCCAGCTCACCAGACAGGAACAATCAGCCCCAGCATTTT
TRBJ2-7,NA,TRBD1,15,TRBV10-3,CAISGQGAISYEQYF,TGTGCCATCAGCGGGCAGGGGGCGATCTCCTACGAGCAGTACTTC
TRBJ2-1,NA,TRBD2,15,TRBV6-1,CASSPSGASYNEQFF,TGTGCCAGCAGCCCAAGCGGGGCTTCCTACAATGAGCAGTTCTTC
TRBJ1-1,NA,NA,14,TRBV6-5,CASSRGLLNTEAFF,TGTGCCAGCAGTCGGGGACTGCTGAACACTGAAGCTTTCTTT
TRBJ2-5,NA,TRBD2,17,TRBV7-8,CASSLGLAGGGQETQYF,TGTGCCAGCAGCTTAGGTCTAGCGGGAGGCGGCCAAGAGACCCAGTACTTC
TRBJ2-7,NA,TRBD2,16,TRBV7-8,CASRRGFSGKIYEQYF,TGTGCCAGCAGGCGAGGATTTAGCGGGAAAATCTACGAACAGTACTTC
TRBJ2-1,NA,TRBD2,16,TRBV5-4,CASSRIPGGSPNEQFF,TGTGCCAGCAGCCGAATCCCGGGGGGATCCCCAAATGAGCAGTTCTTC
TRBJ2-2,NA,TRBD1,18,TRBV9,CASSVGQGALTDTGELFF,TGTGCCAGCAGCGTAGGCCAGGGGGCTTTAACCGACACCGGGGAGCTGTTTTTT
TRBJ2-2,NA,TRBD2,16,TRBV7-6,CASSLGPSGSSGELFF,TGTGCCAGCAGCTTAGGGCCTAGCGGGAGTAGCGGGGAGCTGTTTTTT
TRBJ2-7,NA,NA,15,TRBV5-1,CASSFTHPGLNEQYF,TGCGCCAGCAGCTTCACACACCCGGGACTCAACGAGCAGTACTTC
TRBJ1-1,many,NA,14,TRBV19,CASSPAGLNTEAFF,TGTGCCAGTAGTCCGGCGGGCCTGAACACTGAAGCTTTCTTT
TRBJ1-4,NA,NA,16,TRBV5-1,CASSLTATLRNEKLFF,TGCGCCAGCAGCCTGACAGCGACCTTACGAAATGAAAAACTGTTTTTT
TRBJ1-4,once,NA,14,TRBV30,CAWRGGGTNEKLFF,TGTGCCTGGAGGGGAGGGGGGACTAATGAAAAACTGTTTTTT
TRBJ2-7,few,TRBD2,15,TRBV7-9,CASSKSGGLSYEQYF,TGTGCCAGCAGCAAAAGCGGGGGGTTATCCTACGAGCAGTACTTC
TRBJ1-5,NA,NA,14,TRBV6-6,CASSYSDTGKAQHF,TGTGCCAGCAGTTACTCAGACACGGGGAAAGCCCAGCATTTT
TRBJ1-3,NA,NA,12,TRBV30,CAYRLSGNTIYF,TGTGCCTACCGACTCTCTGGAAACACCATATATTTT
TRBJ2-7,NA,TRBD2,19,TRBV6-4,CASSETDKTGTSASYEQYF,TGTGCCAGCAGTGAGACAGACAAGACCGGGACTAGCGCAAGCTACGAGCAGTACTTC
TRBJ2-1,few,TRBD2,15,TRBV18,CASSPSSGGYNEQFF,TGTGCCAGCTCGCCCTCTAGCGGGGGCTACAATGAGCAGTTCTTC
TRBJ1-2,NA,TRBD1,17,TRBV5-1,CASSLEGQGARGYGYTF,TGCGCCAGCAGCTTGGAGGGACAGGGGGCGCGAGGCTATGGCTACACCTTC
TRBJ2-3,NA,TRBD1,15,TRBV4-1,CASSRPGQTRNTQYF,TGCGCCAGCAGCCGACCGGGACAGACCCGTAATACGCAGTATTTT
TRBJ1-5,NA,NA,16,TRBV15,CATSRGFFGLDQPQHF,TGTGCCACCAGCAGAGGATTTTTCGGTCTTGATCAGCCCCAGCATTTT